This is a list of T cell receptor beta chains from one sample in a study of T cell repertoires in cytomegalovirus infection. TCRdb re-analysed the reads in MiXCR, keeping a single row per CDR3 protein. Among about 330,000 distinct CDR3 sequences listed, more than 8% were seen once. The material sequenced was PBMCs. These receptors originate from a human donor in good health (CMV status not recorded). Some clones in this sample may be carry-over from other donors' samples. The CDR3 runs from the conserved cysteine through the conserved F or W. A D gene is named only where the DNA matches it firmly. Size is omitted from some rows. Given values are once, few, many or a class for expanded clones.

cdr3_aa cdr3_nt j_call clone_size v_call d_call
CAISQATTPYEQYF TGTGCCATCAGCCAGGCGACCACCCCCTACGAGCAGTACTTC TRBJ2-7 - TRBV10-3 -
CASSLYGQTYEQYF TGTGCCAGCAGCTTATATGGGCAGACCTACGAGCAGTACTTC TRBJ2-7 many TRBV7-2 -
CATSNLDGRNNSPLHF TGTGCCACCAGCAACCTGGACGGAAGAAATAATTCACCCCTCCACTTT TRBJ1-6 few TRBV15 -
CASSFSGQGNSPLHF TGTGCCAGCAGTTTCTCGGGACAGGGGAATTCACCCCTCCACTTT TRBJ1-6 few TRBV6-5 TRBD1
CASSPRGAQGVYGYTF TGTGCCAGCAGTCCCCGCGGGGCACAGGGTGTCTATGGCTACACCTTC TRBJ1-2 many TRBV12-3/TRBV12-4 -
CASSRRQGAQPQHF TGTGCCAGCAGCCGAAGACAGGGGGCTCAGCCCCAGCATTTT TRBJ1-5 few TRBV5-5 TRBD1
CASAGRGAQETQYF TGTGCCAGCGCTGGCCGGGGGGCCCAGGAGACCCAGTACTTC TRBJ2-5 many TRBV7-2 -
CASTSRTGVSYNSPLHF TGTGCCAGCACATCCAGGACAGGGGTCTCCTATAATTCACCCCTCCACTTT TRBJ1-6 few TRBV28 TRBD1
CASSLEGQGINEQFF TGCGCCAGCAGCTTGGAAGGACAGGGAATCAATGAGCAGTTCTTC TRBJ2-1 - TRBV5-1 TRBD1
CASSWISGSSTYEQYF TGTGCCAGCAGTTGGATTAGCGGGAGCTCGACCTACGAGCAGTACTTC TRBJ2-7 many TRBV6-5 TRBD2
CATSDSMGAAGNNEQFF TGTGCCACCAGTGATTCCATGGGCGCGGCAGGGAACAATGAGCAGTTCTTC TRBJ2-1 once TRBV24-1 -
CASSKWTFGYGYTF TGTGCCAGCAGTAAATGGACCTTTGGCTATGGCTACACCTTC TRBJ1-2 - TRBV6-2/TRBV6-3 -
CSANFAATDTQYF TGCAGTGCCAATTTTGCGGCCACAGATACGCAGTATTTT TRBJ2-3 few TRBV20-1 -
CASSLDKKPQHF TGTGCCAGCAGCTTAGATAAGAAGCCCCAGCATTTT TRBJ1-5 few TRBV7-2 -
CASSQEGVGVTEAFF TGTGCCAGCAGCCAAGAGGGGGTAGGGGTGACTGAAGCTTTCTTT TRBJ1-1 few TRBV4-2 -
CASSDAGGYYGYTF TGTGCCAGCAGCGATGCAGGGGGGTACTATGGCTACACCTTC TRBJ1-2 - TRBV7-6 TRBD1
CASSFSGTSTDTQYF TGTGCCAGCAGCTTCAGCGGGACTAGCACAGATACGCAGTATTTT TRBJ2-3 many TRBV7-6 TRBD2
CSASLSLSGRIDSAKNIQYF TGCAGTGCTAGTCTCTCTTTGAGTGGACGAATAGATTCAGCCAAAAACATTCAGTACTTC TRBJ2-4 few TRBV20-1 -
CASSQVEGNGNTIYF TGCGCCAGCAGCCAAGTCGAGGGGAATGGAAACACCATATATTTT TRBJ1-3 many TRBV4-1 -
CASSERTLGTEAFF TGTGCCAGCAGTGAACGGACCCTGGGCACTGAAGCTTTCTTT TRBJ1-1 many TRBV6-1 -
CASSLNRGQSNQPQHF TGTGCCAGCAGCCTAAACAGGGGGCAGAGCAATCAGCCCCAGCATTTT TRBJ1-5 - TRBV13 TRBD1
CASSLASVGANSPLHF TGTGCCAGCAGCTTAGCGAGCGTCGGCGCTAATTCACCCCTCCACTTT TRBJ1-6 many TRBV7-6 -
CASSRGVNTEAFF TGTGCCAGCAGCCGGGGGGTGAACACTGAAGCTTTCTTT TRBJ1-1 many TRBV7-3 -
CASSLSWDSQETQYF TGTGCCAGCTCACTCTCCTGGGACAGCCAAGAGACCCAGTACTTC TRBJ2-5 few TRBV18 TRBD1
CASSRTRTSSSETQYF TGTGCCAGCAGCCGGACCCGGACTTCCTCCTCCGAGACCCAGTACTTC TRBJ2-5 - TRBV7-3 -
CASRQTGVEYF TGTGCCAGCAGGCAGACAGGGGTAGAGTATTTT TRBJ2-3 many TRBV7-8 TRBD1
CASRQTGSSQPQHF TGTGCCAGCAGACAGACAGGGTCGAGTCAGCCCCAGCATTTT TRBJ1-5 - TRBV25-1 TRBD1
CASSLEGLRGAFF TGTGCCAGCAGCTTAGAGGGCCTGAGGGGAGCTTTCTTT TRBJ1-1 many TRBV7-2 -
CASSSLSGQLNTEAFF TGTGCCAGCAGCTCCTTGTCGGGGCAGCTGAACACTGAAGCTTTCTTT TRBJ1-1 - TRBV11-2 -
CASSLASGTSGYTDTQYF TGTGCCAGCAGTTTAGCCTCCGGGACTAGCGGTTACACAGATACGCAGTATTTT TRBJ2-3 - TRBV12-3/TRBV12-4 TRBD2
CASSRDRGLADTQYF TGTGCCAGCAGCCGGGACAGGGGGCTCGCAGATACGCAGTATTTT TRBJ2-3 few TRBV7-6 TRBD1
CASRPLAGGPSKTQNF TGTGCCAGCAGACCCTTAGCGGGAGGGCCCAGCAAAACCCAGAACTTC TRBJ2-7 - TRBV6-8 TRBD2
CSAKKAADTQYF TGCAGTGCTAAAAAGGCGGCAGATACGCAGTATTTT TRBJ2-3 few TRBV20-1 -
CASRQDREVYNSPLHF TGTGCCAGCAGACAAGACAGGGAAGTTTATAATTCACCCCTCCACTTT TRBJ1-6 - TRBV5-4 TRBD1
CASSSPSGDLEQYF TGTGCCAGCAGCTCCCCCTCCGGGGACCTCGAGCAGTACTTC TRBJ2-7 many TRBV7-9 -
CASSLLGVRDNEQFF TGTGCCAGCAGTTTATTAGGGGTACGAGACAATGAGCAGTTCTTC TRBJ2-1 many TRBV28 -
CASSFRTGGLGANVLTF TGTGCCAGCAGCTTCCGGACAGGGGGATTGGGGGCCAACGTCCTGACTTTC TRBJ2-6 - TRBV7-2 TRBD1
CASSHSTPLSGYTF TGTGCCAGCAGCCACTCAACCCCCCTATCTGGCTACACCTTC TRBJ1-2 many TRBV7-2 -
CSAPRLADNNEQFF TGCAGTGCGCCGCGACTAGCGGACAACAATGAGCAGTTCTTC TRBJ2-1 many TRBV20-1 TRBD2
CSAPRSTGELFF TGCAGTGCTCCGAGAAGTACCGGGGAGCTGTTTTTT TRBJ2-2 few TRBV20-1 -
CASSLAGTLNSPLHF TGTGCCAGCAGCCTCGCCGGGACTCTCAATTCACCCCTCCACTTT TRBJ1-6 - TRBV6-5 -
CASSQRGGQGYEQYF TGTGCCAGCTCTCAACGGGGCGGACAGGGATACGAGCAGTACTTC TRBJ2-7 many TRBV6-1 TRBD1
CASSQETGQTQYF TGTGCCAGCAGCCAAGAGACGGGGCAGACCCAGTACTTC TRBJ2-5 many TRBV4-2 -
CASSYYGTASGETQYF TGTGCCAGCAGTTACTACGGGACAGCGTCGGGGGAGACCCAGTACTTC TRBJ2-5 once TRBV6-5 TRBD1
CASIDRGEVNTEAFF TGTGCCAGCATTGATCGGGGGGAGGTGAACACTGAAGCTTTCTTT TRBJ1-1 few TRBV7-6 -
CASTPSGTGEETQYF TGTGCCAGCACCCCCTCCGGGACAGGGGAAGAGACCCAGTACTTC TRBJ2-5 few TRBV28 TRBD1
CSARDPGGEGAFF TGCAGTGCTAGAGACCCGGGGGGTGAGGGCGCTTTCTTT TRBJ1-1 - TRBV20-1 -
CASRSAGGQNTEAFF TGTGCCAGCAGGTCCGCCGGGGGCCAGAACACTGAAGCTTTCTTT TRBJ1-1 - TRBV28 -
CASSYSTSGNQETQYF TGTGCCAGCAGTTACTCGACTAGCGGGAACCAAGAGACCCAGTACTTC TRBJ2-5 few TRBV6-6 TRBD2